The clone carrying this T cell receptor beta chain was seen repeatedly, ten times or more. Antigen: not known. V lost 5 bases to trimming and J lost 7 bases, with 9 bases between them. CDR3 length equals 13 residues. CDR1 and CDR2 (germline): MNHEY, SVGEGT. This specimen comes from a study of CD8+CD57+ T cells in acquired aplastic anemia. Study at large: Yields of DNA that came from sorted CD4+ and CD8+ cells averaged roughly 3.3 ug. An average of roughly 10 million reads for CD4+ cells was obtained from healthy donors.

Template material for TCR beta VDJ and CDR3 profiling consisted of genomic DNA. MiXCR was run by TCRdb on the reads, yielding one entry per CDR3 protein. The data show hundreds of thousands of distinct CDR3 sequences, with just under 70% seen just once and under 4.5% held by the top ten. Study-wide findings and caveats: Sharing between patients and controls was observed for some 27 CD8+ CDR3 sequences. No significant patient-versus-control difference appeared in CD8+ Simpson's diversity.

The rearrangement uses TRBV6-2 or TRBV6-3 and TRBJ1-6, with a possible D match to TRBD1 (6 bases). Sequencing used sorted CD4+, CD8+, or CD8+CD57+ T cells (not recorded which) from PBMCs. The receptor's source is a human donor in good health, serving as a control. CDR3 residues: CASSTDRNSPLHF. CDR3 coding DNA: TGTGCCAGCAGTACGGACAGAAATTCACCCCTCCACTTT.